This passage covers 20 T cell receptor beta chains from one sample sequenced in a study of blood T cell repertoires in COVID-19. The repertoire was sequenced with immunoSEQ multiplex PCR; TCRdb's copy has only in-frame clones and lacks some. The table shows some 190,000 clones, with roughly 80% occurring only once. Sequenced sample: peripheral blood. Receptor source: a woman between 55 and 75 years old with COVID-19, enrolled during active disease.

This chain joins TRBV19 and TRBJ2-6; 7 bases fit TRBD1. Germline V gene sequence: CDR1 LNHDA, CDR2 SQIVND (reference sequence). V lost 4 bases to trimming and J lost 0 bases; unmatched junction nucleotides: 6. This CDR3 comprises 17 residues. CDR3 loop: CASSTTGLTSGANVLTF. CDR3 bases: TGTGCCAGTAGTACGACAGGGTTAACCTCTGGGGCCAACGTCCTGACTTTC. Drawing the rest from reference TRBV19 and TRBJ2-6, the complete variable domain is DGGITQSPKYLFRKEGQNVTLSCEQNLNHDAMYWYRQDPGQGLRLIYYSQIVNDFQKGDIAEGYSVSREKKESFPLTVTSAQKNPTAFYLCASSTTGLTSGANVLTFGAGSRLTVL.

This chain's CDR3 is CASSATSGGAYEQFF. CDR3 in DNA: TGTGCCAGCAGTGCGACTAGCGGGGGGGCCTATGAGCAGTTCTTC. This chain uses TRBV2 with TRBJ2-1; TRBD2 matches 14 bases. The CDR3 length is 15 residues. In germline, CDR1 is SNHLY, CDR2 FYNNEI. V gave up 4 bases and J gave up 8 bases; unmatched junction bases: 4.

The chain combines TRBV4-3 with TRBJ2-7; 9 bases agree with TRBD2. The CDR3 covers 15 residues. Per germline, CDR1 LGHNA and CDR2 YSLEER. The ends lost 4 bases at V and 4 bases at J; junction bases unmatched: 8. The CDR3 sequence is CASSPRTSELYEQYF. CDR3 nucleotides: TGCGCCAGCAGCCCACGGACTAGCGAGCTTTACGAGCAGTACTTC.

The chain links TRBV28 to TRBJ2-1; 14 bases are shared with TRBD2. Germline-derived CDR1 and CDR2 are MDHEN and SYDVKM. J was trimmed by 5 bases and V by 0 bases; bases with no gene match: 3. The CDR3 is 17 amino acids. CDR3 sequence reads: CASSLWGLAGVNNEQFF. The CDR3 DNA reads TGTGCCAGCAGTTTATGGGGACTAGCGGGAGTTAACAATGAGCAGTTCTTC.

The rearrangement links TRBV6-2 or TRBV6-3 to TRBJ1-5; no clear D gene. The V gene lost 4 bases and the J gene lost 0 bases, with 10 bases spanning the gap. The CDR3 runs 15 residues. Germline V gives CDR1 MNHEY, CDR2 SVGEGT. CDR3 sequence (DNA): TGTGCCAGCAGTTTGGGCCCCTATAGCAATCAGCCCCAGCATTTT. Translation gives CASSLGPYSNQPQHF.

The sample holds a few counts of this clone. The rearrangement uses TRBV7-8 and TRBJ2-3, with 11 nucleotides matching TRBD1. Unmatched junction bases numbered 5, after V lost 1 base and J lost 5 bases. This CDR3 has 16 amino acids. CDR1 is SGHVS, CDR2 FQNEAQ, per germline. The chain's CDR3 is CASSLDGQGAEDTQYF. For the CDR3, the DNA is TGTGCCAGCAGCTTAGACGGACAGGGGGCAGAAGATACGCAGTATTTT.

V gene TRBV7-9 combines with J gene TRBJ2-1; D is uncertain. Germline CDR1 and CDR2: SEHNR and FQNEAQ (reference sequence). V lost 4 bases, J lost 5 bases, and 9 bases lay in between. CDR3 length: 13 amino acids. The CDR3 reads CASSSGPNNEQFF. In DNA form, the CDR3 reads TGTGCCAGCAGCTCCGGTCCAAACAATGAGCAGTTCTTC.

This chain connects TRBV15 to TRBJ2-1; D call uncertain. The CDR3 has 15 amino acids. Germline lookup yields CDR1 LNHNV and CDR2 YYDKDF (reference sequence). V was cut by 0 bases and J by 1 base, with 7 bases left in between. The DNA for the CDR3 is TGTGCCACCAGCAGAGATCGAGCGTCCTACAATGAGCAGTTCTTC. Translated, it gives CATSRDRASYNEQFF. The variable domain in full, completed from reference TRBV15 and TRBJ2-1, reads DAMVIQNPRYQVTQFGKPVTLSCSQTLNHNVMYWYQQKSSQAPKLLFHYYDKDFNNEADTPDNFQSRRPNTSFCFLDIRSPGLGDTAMYLCATSRDRASYNEQFFGPGTRLTVL.

The rearrangement uses TRBV6-5 and TRBJ2-1; the match to TRBD1 covers 8 bases. Germline loops: CDR1 MNHEY, CDR2 SVGAGI. The CDR3 runs to 14 residues. The V gene end was trimmed by 6 bases and the J gene end by 5 bases; junction bases not matched to a gene: 6. CDR3 sequence (DNA): TGTGCCAGCAGCCGGACAGGGACAAACAATGAGCAGTTCTTC. Translated: CASSRTGTNNEQFF.

This chain links TRBV28 with TRBJ1-6, with D possibly TRBD1 on 5 matching bases. Germline V CDR1 and CDR2: MDHEN, SYDVKM. The V gene lost 1 base and the J gene lost 7 bases, with 11 bases spanning the gap. The CDR3 extends over 15 amino acids. Written as DNA, the CDR3 is TGTGCCAGCAGTTTATATCCAGGGCAGAATTCACCCCTCCACTTT. Translation: CASSLYPGQNSPLHF.

V usage is TRBV5-5 and J usage is TRBJ2-7; TRBD1 might be the D (6 bases). V dropped 4 bases and J dropped 5 bases, with 22 bases sitting between them. Germline CDR1 SGHKS, CDR2 YYEKEE (reference sequence). The length of the CDR3 is 16 residues. The DNA for the CDR3 is TGTGCCAGCAGCGGGCAGGGGCTCAGCCAGATCGACGAGCAGTACTTC. Translating gives CASSGQGLSQIDEQYF.

CDR3 nucleotide sequence: TGTGCCAGCAGCTTAGGAACAGGAAGCGATACGCAGTATTTT. Its translation is CASSLGTGSDTQYF. The chain carries TRBV7-9 and TRBJ2-3; a weak D match, TRBD1 (5 bases). Deletions cut 1 base from V and 6 bases from J, with 11 bases between. From germline, CDR1 is SEHNR and CDR2 FQNEAQ (reference sequence). The CDR3 has 14 amino acids.

J is TRBJ2-5 and V is TRBV19; D perhaps matches TRBD2 (6 bases). V was clipped by 10 bases and J by 8 bases, with 20 bases between them. The V gene's germline CDR1 is LNHDA and CDR2 SQIVND (reference sequence). The CDR3 contains 13 residues. This CDR3 reads CATRTSGEETQYF. In nucleotides, the CDR3 is TGTGCCACCCGGACCTCGGGGGAGGAAACCCAGTACTTC.

The chain combines TRBV3-1 (or the pseudogene TRBV3-2) with TRBJ2-5; tentative D call: TRBD1 (5 bases). This CDR3 is built from 19 residues. The V gene lost 4 bases and the J gene lost 0 bases, with 24 bases spanning the gap. Germline values: CDR1 LGHDT, CDR2 YNNKEL (reference sequence). The chain's CDR3 is CASSLAQVGSTWYQETQYF. CDR3 DNA: TGTGCCAGCAGCCTCGCACAGGTGGGCAGTACTTGGTACCAAGAGACCCAGTACTTC.

This chain joins TRBV30 and TRBJ2-5; 7 bases agree with TRBD2. Trimming cost V 1 base and J 1 base; bases outside gene matches: 0. The CDR3 has 13 amino acids. Per germline, CDR1 GTSNPN and CDR2 SVGIG (reference sequence). CDR3 in DNA: TGTGCCTGGAGTGCGGGGGGCCAAGAGACCCAGTACTTC. Translated: CAWSAGGQETQYF.

This chain links TRBV3-1 (or the pseudogene TRBV3-2) with TRBJ1-6; 8 nucleotides line up with TRBD1. The J segment lost 10 bases and the V segment lost 0 bases, leaving 11 bases of the junction unmatched. Per germline, CDR1 LGHDT and CDR2 YNNKEL (reference sequence). The CDR3 extends over 17 amino acids. The CDR3 here is CASSQERGRGLNSPLHF. The CDR3 DNA follows: TGTGCCAGCAGCCAAGAGAGAGGCAGGGGGCTAAACTCACCCCTCCACTTT.

V is TRBV19 and J is TRBJ2-1, with 13 bases fitting TRBD2. This CDR3 is built from 18 residues. Germline assignment: CDR1 LNHDA and CDR2 SQIVND (reference sequence). Trimming cost V 4 bases and J 0 bases; bases outside gene matches: 6. CDR3 sequence (DNA): TGTGCCAGTAGTACCGGGACTAGCGGGGTGAGCTCCTACAATGAGCAGTTCTTC. The encoded protein is CASSTGTSGVSSYNEQFF. The entire variable domain, with the rest obtained from reference TRBV19 and TRBJ2-1, is as follows: DGGITQSPKYLFRKEGQNVTLSCEQNLNHDAMYWYRQDPGQGLRLIYYSQIVNDFQKGDIAEGYSVSREKKESFPLTVTSAQKNPTAFYLCASSTGTSGVSSYNEQFFGPGTRLTVL.

The chain joins TRBV5-6 to TRBJ2-7; 9 bases align to TRBD2. Per germline, CDR1 SGHDT and CDR2 YYEEEE. CDR3 length: 14 amino acids. J was trimmed by 3 bases and V by 6 bases; bases with no gene match: 7. CDR3 in DNA: TGTGCCAGCACCCGACTAGCGGAGAACTACGAGCAGTACTTC. As protein: CASTRLAENYEQYF.

V gene TRBV27 combines with J gene TRBJ2-7; 9 positions match TRBD1. The J segment lost 4 bases and the V segment lost 6 bases, leaving 7 bases of the junction unmatched. The CDR3 runs to 14 residues. Germline CDR1 is MNHEY and CDR2 is SMNVEV (reference sequence). CDR3 region: CASSRDRVNYEQYF. In DNA form, the CDR3 reads TGTGCCAGCAGCCGGGACAGGGTGAATTACGAGCAGTACTTC.

The chain recombines TRBV7-9 with TRBJ2-6; D remains ambiguous. V was shortened by 1 base and J by 2 bases, with 6 bases between the two germline ends. This CDR3 has 15 residues. Germline CDR1 and CDR2: SEHNR and FQNEAQ (reference sequence). This chain's CDR3 is CASSLGGPGANVLTF. DNA of the CDR3: TGTGCCAGCAGCTTAGGTGGGCCTGGGGCCAACGTCCTGACTTTC.